This T cell receptor beta chain was captured by sequencing in a study of tumor-infiltrating lymphocytes in oesophageal squamous cell carcinoma. In its sample, this clonotype was seen many times. In TCRdb, the PCR reads were re-called with MiXCR into one record per CDR3 protein. The sample records about 21,000 distinct CDR3 sequences, more than 30% being singletons. Germline assignment: CDR1 MNHNS and CDR2 SASEGT. The CDR3 contains 17 residues. The V and J ends lost 4 bases and 0 bases respectively, with 16 bases between them. The V call is TRBV6-1, the J call TRBJ1-5, with D maybe TRBD1 (5 bases). Sequenced input: esophageal tumor tissue. The TCR comes from a male donor with esophageal squamous cell carcinoma. DNA of the CDR3: TGTGCCAGCAGTGGGGGAAGGGGAGGGTATAGCAATCAGCCCCAGCATTTT. Protein: CASSGGRGGYSNQPQHF.